Here is one T cell receptor (beta chain) with its context. The antigen is unknown. Here immunoSEQ multiplex PCR was the method, and the copy in TCRdb shows in-frame clones only, minus some. The sample lists around 320,000 clones, over 75% seen once, with around 3.5% in the top ten. The CDR3 runs to 14 residues. Trimming removed 6 bases at V and 3 bases at J, with 12 bases between. Germline V lookup: CDR1 KGHSH, CDR2 LQKENI. Treatment specified: roughly 18 received Ad26.COV2.S at low or high dose, single or two shots; roughly five received placebo; per-sample allocation not given. Specimens were obtained on day 63 following the first vaccine or placebo injection. This sample was taken from a study of Ad26.COV2.S vaccination and SARS-CoV-2 variants. About the study: Ad26.COV2.S given intramuscularly, once or twice 56 days apart.

Study observations and caveats: Assessments of TCR breadth and depth may have underestimated the total T cell responses.

The J gene is TRBJ1-5, the V gene TRBV18; no firm D call. The TCR was taken from a person aged 18 to 59 who received the Ad26.COV2.S COVID-19 vaccine or a placebo. The sequencing used peripheral blood, collected in a trial of Ad26.COV2.S vaccine versus placebo. CDR3 nucleotides: TGTGCCAGCTCGAGAGCCCCCGTCAATCAGCCCCAGCATTTT. Its translation is CASSRAPVNQPQHF. The full variable domain, its missing parts supplied by reference TRBV18 and TRBJ1-5, is NAGVMQNPRHLVRRRGQEARLRCSPMKGHSHVYWYRQLPEEGLKFMVYLQKENIIDESGMPKERFSAEFPKEGPSILRIQQVVRGDSAAYFCASSRAPVNQPQHFGDGTRLSIL.